Sequencing of this TCR beta chain was carried out in a study of shared clonotypes between healthy human individuals. This clone was seen a single time. Each cell subset's genomic DNA was divided evenly among several immunoSEQ plates. Unsorted PBMC replicate PCRs drew on about 290 ng DNA, representing about 30,000 T cell genomes. How the authors handled the data: In the immunoSEQ data, sequences were junction-only and lacked quality scores, so filtering differed. Repertoires were generated with immunoSEQ multiplex PCR, while TCRdb's copy carries only in-frame clones and drops some. V and J calls and clone size are copied from that table; D and trimming were computed from the DNA. The sample lists about 480,000 clones, 79% occurring once. Germline V lookup: CDR1 SGHRS, CDR2 YFSETQ. V gave up 4 bases and J gave up 6 bases; unmatched junction bases: 3. The CDR3 has 13 amino acids.

Sequencing was carried out using PBMCs. The sequence was collected from a woman between 35 and 50 years old in good health. Some clones in this sample may be carry-over from other donors' samples. The chain combines TRBV5-1 with TRBJ2-7; 11 bases fit TRBD1. The CDR3 spells CASSQDRGPEQYF. CDR3 bases: TGCGCCAGCAGCCAGGACAGGGGGCCCGAGCAGTACTTC.